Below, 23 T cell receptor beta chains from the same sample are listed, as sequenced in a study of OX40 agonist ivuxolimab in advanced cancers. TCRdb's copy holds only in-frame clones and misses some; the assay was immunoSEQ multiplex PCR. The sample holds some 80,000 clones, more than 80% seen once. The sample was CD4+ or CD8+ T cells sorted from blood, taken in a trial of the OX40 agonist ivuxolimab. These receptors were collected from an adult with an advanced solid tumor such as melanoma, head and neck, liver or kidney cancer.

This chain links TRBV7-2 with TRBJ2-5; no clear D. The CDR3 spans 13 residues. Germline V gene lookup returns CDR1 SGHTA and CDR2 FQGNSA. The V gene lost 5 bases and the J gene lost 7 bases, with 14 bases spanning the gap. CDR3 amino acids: CASSLGSLGTQYF. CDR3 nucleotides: TGTGCCAGCAGCCTCGGCTCTTTAGGGACCCAGTACTTC.

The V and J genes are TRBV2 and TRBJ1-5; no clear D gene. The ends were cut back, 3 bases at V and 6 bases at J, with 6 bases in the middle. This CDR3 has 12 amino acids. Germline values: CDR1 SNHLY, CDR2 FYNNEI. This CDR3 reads CASSDALQPQHF. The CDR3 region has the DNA TGTGCCAGCAGTGATGCTCTTCAGCCCCAGCATTTT.

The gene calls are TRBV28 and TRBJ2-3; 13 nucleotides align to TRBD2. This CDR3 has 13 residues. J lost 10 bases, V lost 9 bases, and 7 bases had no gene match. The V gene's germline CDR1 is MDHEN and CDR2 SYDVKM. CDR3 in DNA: TGTGCCAGTTTAACTAGCGGGAGGGAGCCGCAGTATTTT. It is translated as CASLTSGREPQYF.

The chain's CDR3 is CASSLGRVNTGELFF. In DNA, the CDR3 is TGTGCCAGTAGCTTGGGCAGGGTGAACACCGGGGAGCTGTTTTTT. V gene TRBV19 combines with J gene TRBJ2-2, with D possibly being TRBD1 (5 bases). Germline V lookup: CDR1 LNHDA, CDR2 SQIVND (reference sequence). The CDR3 runs 15 residues. The V gene lost 6 bases and the J gene lost 1 base, with 12 bases spanning the gap.

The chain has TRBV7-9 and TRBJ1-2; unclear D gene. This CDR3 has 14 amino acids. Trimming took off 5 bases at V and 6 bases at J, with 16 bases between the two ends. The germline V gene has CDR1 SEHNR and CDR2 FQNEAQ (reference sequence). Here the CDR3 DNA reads TGTGCCAGCAGCCCAGGATCGGGAGGGCATGGCTACACCTTC. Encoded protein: CASSPGSGGHGYTF.

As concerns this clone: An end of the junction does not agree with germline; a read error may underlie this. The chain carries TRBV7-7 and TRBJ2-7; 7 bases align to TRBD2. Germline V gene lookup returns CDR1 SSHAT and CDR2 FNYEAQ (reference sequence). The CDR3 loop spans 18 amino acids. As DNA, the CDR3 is TGTGCTAGCAGCTTATCTGTGTTGGCCTCCGGGGGGTACCACGAGCAGTACTTC. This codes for CASSLSVLASGGYHEQYF.

The CDR3 nucleotides are TGTGCCAGCAGCAGCGACACAGATACGCAGTATTTT. Translating gives CASSSDTDTQYF. This chain joins TRBV5-8 and TRBJ2-3; D is undetermined. V lost 4 bases, J lost 2 bases, and 5 bases lay in between. The CDR3 totals 12 residues. The germline V gene encodes CDR1 SGHTS and CDR2 YDEGEE.

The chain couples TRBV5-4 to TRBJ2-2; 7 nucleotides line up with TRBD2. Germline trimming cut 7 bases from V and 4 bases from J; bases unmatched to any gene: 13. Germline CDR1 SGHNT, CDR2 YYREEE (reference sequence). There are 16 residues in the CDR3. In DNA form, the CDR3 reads TGTGCCAGCGCTCCGAACGGGGGGAGCCTCACCGGGGAGCTGTTTTTT. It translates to CASAPNGGSLTGELFF.

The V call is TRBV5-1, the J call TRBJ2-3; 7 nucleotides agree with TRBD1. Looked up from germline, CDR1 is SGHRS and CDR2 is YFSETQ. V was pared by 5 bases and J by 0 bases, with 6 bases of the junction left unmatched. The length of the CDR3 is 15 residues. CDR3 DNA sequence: TGCGCCAGCAGGACAGGGAGTGCTAGCACAGATACGCAGTATTTT. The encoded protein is CASRTGSASTDTQYF.

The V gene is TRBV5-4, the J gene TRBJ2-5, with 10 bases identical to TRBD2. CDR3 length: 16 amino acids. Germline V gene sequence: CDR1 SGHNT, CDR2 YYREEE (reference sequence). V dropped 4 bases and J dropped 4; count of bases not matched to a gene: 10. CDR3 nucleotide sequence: TGTGCCAGCAGCCCTGGTGGTCTAGCGGGAGCAGAGACCCAGTACTTC. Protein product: CASSPGGLAGAETQYF.

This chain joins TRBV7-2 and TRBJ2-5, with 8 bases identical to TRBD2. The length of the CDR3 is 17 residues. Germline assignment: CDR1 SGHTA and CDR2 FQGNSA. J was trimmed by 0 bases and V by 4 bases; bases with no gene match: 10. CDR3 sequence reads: CASSWGGGGRNQETQYF. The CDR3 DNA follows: TGTGCCAGCAGCTGGGGGGGTGGCGGGAGGAACCAAGAGACCCAGTACTTC.

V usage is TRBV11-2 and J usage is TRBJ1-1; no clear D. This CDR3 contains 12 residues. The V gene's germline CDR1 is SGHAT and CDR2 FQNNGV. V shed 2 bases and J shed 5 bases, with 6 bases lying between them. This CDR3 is CASSLYGTEAFF. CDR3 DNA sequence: TGTGCCAGCAGCTTATATGGGACTGAAGCTTTCTTT.

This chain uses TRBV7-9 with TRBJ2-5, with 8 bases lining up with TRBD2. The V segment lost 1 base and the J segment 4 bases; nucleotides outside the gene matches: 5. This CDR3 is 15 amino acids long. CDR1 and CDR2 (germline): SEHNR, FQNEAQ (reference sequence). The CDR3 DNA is TGTGCCAGCAGCTTAGGAGTCGGGAGGGTAGAGACCCAGTACTTC. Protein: CASSLGVGRVETQYF.

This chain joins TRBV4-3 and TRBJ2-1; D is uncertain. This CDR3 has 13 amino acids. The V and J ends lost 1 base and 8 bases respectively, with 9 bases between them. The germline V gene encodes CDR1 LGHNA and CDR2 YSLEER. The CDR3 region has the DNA TGCGCCAGCAGCCAAGGTGCTAGAGATGAGCAGTTCTTC. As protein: CASSQGARDEQFF.

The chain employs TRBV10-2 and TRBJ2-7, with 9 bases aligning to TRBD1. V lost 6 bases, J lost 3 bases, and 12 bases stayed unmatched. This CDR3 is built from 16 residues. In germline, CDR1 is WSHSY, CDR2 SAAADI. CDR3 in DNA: TGCGCCAGCAGGGGGACTATTGGGACAGGGAACTACGAGCAGTACTTC. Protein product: CASRGTIGTGNYEQYF.

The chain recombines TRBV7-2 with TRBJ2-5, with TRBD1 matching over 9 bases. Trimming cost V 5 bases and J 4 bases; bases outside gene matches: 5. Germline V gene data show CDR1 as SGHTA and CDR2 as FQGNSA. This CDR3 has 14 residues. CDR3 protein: CASSQTGGLETQYF. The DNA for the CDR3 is TGTGCCAGCAGCCAAACAGGGGGCTTAGAGACCCAGTACTTC.

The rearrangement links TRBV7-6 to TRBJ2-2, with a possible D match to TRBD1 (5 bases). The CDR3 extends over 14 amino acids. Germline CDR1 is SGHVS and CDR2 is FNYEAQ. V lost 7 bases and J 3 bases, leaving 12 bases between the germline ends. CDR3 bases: TGTGCCAGCAAGGCAGGGTTGGACACCGGGGAGCTGTTTTTT. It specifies CASKAGLDTGELFF.

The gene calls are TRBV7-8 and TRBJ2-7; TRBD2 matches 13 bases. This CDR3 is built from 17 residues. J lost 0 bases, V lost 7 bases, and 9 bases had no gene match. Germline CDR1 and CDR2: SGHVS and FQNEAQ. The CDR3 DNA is TGTGCCAGCACCGGACTAGCGGGAGCCCTGGTCTCCTACGAGCAGTACTTC. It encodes CASTGLAGALVSYEQYF. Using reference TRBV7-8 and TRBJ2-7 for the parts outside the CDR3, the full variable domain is GAGVSQSPRYKVAKRGQDVALRCDPISGHVSLFWYQQALGQGPEFLTYFQNEAQLDKSGLPSDRFFAERPEGSVSTLKIQRTQQEDSAVYLCASTGLAGALVSYEQYFGPGTRLTVT.

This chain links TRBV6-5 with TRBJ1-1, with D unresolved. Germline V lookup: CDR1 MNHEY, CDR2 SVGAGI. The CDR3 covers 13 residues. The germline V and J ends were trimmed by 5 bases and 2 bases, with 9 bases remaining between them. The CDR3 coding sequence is TGTGCCAGCAGTCAGACACCTAACACTGAAGCTTTCTTT. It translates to CASSQTPNTEAFF.

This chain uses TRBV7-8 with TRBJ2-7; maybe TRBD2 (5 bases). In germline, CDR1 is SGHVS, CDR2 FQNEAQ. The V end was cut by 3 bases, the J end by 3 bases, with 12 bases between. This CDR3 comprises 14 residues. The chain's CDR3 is CASSFASNGYEQYF. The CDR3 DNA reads TGTGCCAGCAGCTTCGCTAGCAATGGCTACGAGCAGTACTTC. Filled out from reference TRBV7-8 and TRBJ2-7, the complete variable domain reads GAGVSQSPRYKVAKRGQDVALRCDPISGHVSLFWYQQALGQGPEFLTYFQNEAQLDKSGLPSDRFFAERPEGSVSTLKIQRTQQEDSAVYLCASSFASNGYEQYFGPGTRLTVT.

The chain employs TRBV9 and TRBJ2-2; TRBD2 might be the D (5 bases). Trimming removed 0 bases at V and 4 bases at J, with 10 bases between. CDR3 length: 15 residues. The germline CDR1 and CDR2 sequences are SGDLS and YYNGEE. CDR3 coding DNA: TGTGCCAGCAGCGTAGCGGAAGGGAGCACCGGGGAGCTGTTTTTT. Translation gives CASSVAEGSTGELFF.

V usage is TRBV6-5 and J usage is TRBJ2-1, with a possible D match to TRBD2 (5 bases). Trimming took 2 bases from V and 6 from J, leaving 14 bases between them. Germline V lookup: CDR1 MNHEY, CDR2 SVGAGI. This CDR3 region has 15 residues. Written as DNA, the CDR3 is TGTGCCAGCAGTTACGTGGCGGGTGGGTTCAATGAGCAGTTCTTC. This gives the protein CASSYVAGGFNEQFF.

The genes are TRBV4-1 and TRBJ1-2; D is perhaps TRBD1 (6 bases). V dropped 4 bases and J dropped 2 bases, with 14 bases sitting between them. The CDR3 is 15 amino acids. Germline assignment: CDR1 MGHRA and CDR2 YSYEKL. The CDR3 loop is CASSPEGGANYGYTF. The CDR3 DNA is TGCGCCAGCAGCCCCGAGGGGGGCGCCAACTATGGCTACACCTTC.